This passage covers 15 T cell receptor beta chains from one sample sequenced in a study of cytomegalovirus exposure and HLA in healthy donors. It was with 60 Vbeta and 13 Jbeta primers that the PCR ran. TCRdb's table, derived via immunoSEQ multiplex PCR, lists solely in-frame clones and lacks some. Of under 200,000 clones in the sample, around 76% were seen once. Sequenced: PBMCs. Receptors were obtained from a girl between 5 and 17 years old in good health and CMV-seropositive.

V is TRBV4-1 and J is TRBJ1-5; no definite D call. The germline V and J ends were trimmed by 0 bases and 7 bases, with 16 bases remaining between them. Looked up from germline, CDR1 is MGHRA and CDR2 is YSYEKL. CDR3 length equals 16 residues. The CDR3 loop is CASSQDSQTRLQPQHF. In DNA, the CDR3 is TGCGCCAGCAGCCAAGATAGCCAGACGAGATTACAGCCCCAGCATTTT.

The chain employs TRBV20-1 and TRBJ2-5; D gene unclear. The CDR3 has 11 residues. Germline loops: CDR1 DFQATT, CDR2 SNEGSKA (reference sequence). V was trimmed by 4 bases and J by 2 bases, leaving 5 bases between them. The CDR3 reads CSATHQETQYF. As DNA, the CDR3 is TGCAGTGCTACACATCAAGAGACCCAGTACTTC.

The gene calls are TRBV2 and TRBJ2-3, with a possible D match to TRBD2 (5 bases). Germline CDR1 is SNHLY and CDR2 is FYNNEI. This CDR3 spans 16 amino acids. V lost 1 base, J lost 0 bases, and 11 bases lay in between. The CDR3 loop reads CASSEGWGDSTDTQYF. CDR3 nucleotide sequence: TGTGCCAGCAGTGAAGGTTGGGGAGACAGCACAGATACGCAGTATTTT.

The chain has TRBV18 and TRBJ2-1; 12 nucleotides align to TRBD2. This CDR3 comprises 17 residues. J gave up 2 bases and V 3 bases, and 5 bases lay outside the gene matches. Germline-derived CDR1 and CDR2 are KGHSH and LQKENI. In DNA form, the CDR3 reads TGTGCCAGCTCACCCCCTAGCGGGGGGGGGACCTACAATGAGCAGTTCTTC. Protein product: CASSPPSGGGTYNEQFF.

This sequence joins TRBV6-1 and TRBJ1-1, with D perhaps TRBD1 (5 bases). This CDR3 spans 15 amino acids. Germline CDR1 reads MNHNS; CDR2 reads SASEGT. Trimming pared 2 bases from V and 1 base from J, leaving 11 bases between. This CDR3 reads CASSELNGQNTEAFF. Written as DNA, the CDR3 is TGTGCCAGCAGTGAACTTAATGGACAGAACACTGAAGCTTTCTTT.

The rearrangement uses TRBV2 and TRBJ1-5; TRBD1 matches 9 bases. Germline-derived CDR1 and CDR2 are SNHLY and FYNNEI. The CDR3 contains 15 residues. Trimming removed 3 bases from V and 6 bases from J; junction bases left unmatched: 6. The CDR3 loop is CASSDSGQGGQPQHF. The CDR3 DNA is TGTGCCAGCAGTGATTCGGGACAGGGAGGTCAGCCCCAGCATTTT.

This clone has just a few counts. The chain recombines TRBV27 with TRBJ1-2, with TRBD1 matching over 8 bases. The CDR3 consists of 15 residues. The V gene end was trimmed by 0 bases and the J gene end by 8 bases; junction bases not matched to a gene: 8. The germline V gene encodes CDR1 MNHEY and CDR2 SMNVEV (reference sequence). As DNA, the CDR3 is TGTGCCAGCAGTTTATCGTCAGGGGGCGCACGGGGCTACACCTTC. Its protein product is CASSLSSGGARGYTF.

J is TRBJ1-3 and V is TRBV7-9; D is uncertain. CDR3 size: 14 residues. V lost 4 bases and J 6 bases, leaving 13 bases between the germline ends. The germline V gene has CDR1 SEHNR and CDR2 FQNEAQ (reference sequence). The CDR3 DNA reads as TGTGCCAGCAGCTCGCGAGCCCTGAAAAACACCATATATTTT. The encoded protein is CASSSRALKNTIYF.

The V and J genes are TRBV7-9 and TRBJ2-7; weak D call: TRBD1 (6 bases). From germline, CDR1 is SEHNR and CDR2 FQNEAQ (reference sequence). The CDR3 runs to 14 residues. The V gene lost 5 bases and the J gene lost 0 bases, with 11 bases spanning the gap. The CDR3 nucleotides read TGTGCCAGCAGCCCAGGACAGTTCTCCTACGAGCAGTACTTC. Translation: CASSPGQFSYEQYF.

The chain joins TRBV28 to TRBJ1-2; tentative D call: TRBD1 (6 bases). Germline V gene lookup returns CDR1 MDHEN and CDR2 SYDVKM. Trimming cost V 6 bases and J 8 bases, with 28 bases left between them. This CDR3 is built from 17 residues. This chain's CDR3 is CASRLQGEVGILGGYTF. The CDR3, as DNA: TGTGCCAGCAGGCTACAGGGTGAGGTCGGGATATTAGGCGGCTACACCTTC.

The chain recombines TRBV5-1 with TRBJ2-5, with D possibly matching TRBD1 (6 bases). The germline V and J ends were trimmed by 3 bases and 2 bases, with 17 bases remaining between them. Germline assignment: CDR1 SGHRS and CDR2 YFSETQ. The CDR3 has 16 residues. The chain's CDR3 is CASSYRGTGPQETQYF. Written as DNA, the CDR3 is TGCGCCAGCAGCTATAGGGGCACAGGGCCGCAAGAGACCCAGTACTTC.

This clone has only one observation. The rearrangement uses TRBV7-6 and TRBJ1-3, with 7 bases identical to TRBD1. This CDR3 is 17 amino acids long. Germline CDR1 is SGHVS and CDR2 is FNYEAQ. Trimming cost V 4 bases and J 1 base; bases outside gene matches: 10. The CDR3 nucleotides are TGTGCCAGCAGCTACGAAATTACAGGGGAATCTGGAAACACCATATATTTT. This codes for CASSYEITGESGNTIYF.

The rearrangement joins TRBV5-4 to TRBJ1-4, with 8 bases identical to TRBD1. In germline, CDR1 is SGHNT, CDR2 YYREEE (reference sequence). Trimming cost V 3 bases and J 5 bases; bases outside gene matches: 9. The CDR3 has 16 residues. DNA of the CDR3: TGTGCCAGCAGCTCGGGCCGGGACAGGTTAAATGAAAAACTGTTTTTT. Its protein is CASSSGRDRLNEKLFF.

The chain has TRBV10-2 and TRBJ2-1, with D uncertain. Per the germline V gene, CDR1 is WSHSY and CDR2 is SAAADI. This CDR3 is built from 15 residues. V gave up 6 bases and J gave up 0 bases, with 12 bases separating them. CDR3 nucleotides: TGCGCCAGCAGGGCTCAGGAAGGCTCCTACAATGAGCAGTTCTTC. This encodes CASRAQEGSYNEQFF.

A single count supports this clone. The chain joins TRBV7-2 to TRBJ1-1; no clear D gene. The V and J ends lost 8 bases and 4 bases respectively, with 17 bases between them. The CDR3 spans 14 residues. The V gene's germline CDR1 is SGHTA and CDR2 FQGNSA. CDR3 residues: CASSITIGGTEAFF. CDR3 in DNA: TGTGCCAGCTCTATCACGATCGGTGGCACTGAAGCTTTCTTT.